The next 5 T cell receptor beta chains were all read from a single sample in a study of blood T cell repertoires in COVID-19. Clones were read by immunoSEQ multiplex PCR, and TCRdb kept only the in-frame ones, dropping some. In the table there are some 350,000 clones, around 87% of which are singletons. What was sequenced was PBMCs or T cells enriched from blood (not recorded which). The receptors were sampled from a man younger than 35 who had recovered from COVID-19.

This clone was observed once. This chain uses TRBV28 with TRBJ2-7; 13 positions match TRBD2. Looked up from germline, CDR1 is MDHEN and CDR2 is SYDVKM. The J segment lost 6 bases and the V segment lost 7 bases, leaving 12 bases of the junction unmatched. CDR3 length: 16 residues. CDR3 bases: TGTGCCAGCACCCCGGGGGGGACTAGCGGGGTGCTCGAGCAGTACTTC. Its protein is CASTPGGTSGVLEQYF. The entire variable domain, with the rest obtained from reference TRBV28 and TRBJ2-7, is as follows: DVKVTQSSRYLVKRTGEKVFLECVQDMDHENMFWYRQDPGLGLRLIYFSYDVKMKEKGDIPEGYSVSREKKERFSLILESASTNQTSMYLCASTPGGTSGVLEQYFGPGTRLTVT.

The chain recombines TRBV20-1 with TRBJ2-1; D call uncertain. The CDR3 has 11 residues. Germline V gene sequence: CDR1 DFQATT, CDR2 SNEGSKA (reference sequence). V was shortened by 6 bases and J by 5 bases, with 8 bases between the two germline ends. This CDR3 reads CSATQNNEQFF. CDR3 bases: TGCAGTGCCACACAAAACAATGAGCAGTTCTTC.

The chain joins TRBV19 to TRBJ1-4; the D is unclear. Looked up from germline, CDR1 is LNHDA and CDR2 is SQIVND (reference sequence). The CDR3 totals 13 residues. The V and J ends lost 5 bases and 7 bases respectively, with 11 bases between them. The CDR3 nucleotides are TGTGCCAGTAGTTTAGGTAACAGTGAAAAACTGTTTTTT. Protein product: CASSLGNSEKLFF.

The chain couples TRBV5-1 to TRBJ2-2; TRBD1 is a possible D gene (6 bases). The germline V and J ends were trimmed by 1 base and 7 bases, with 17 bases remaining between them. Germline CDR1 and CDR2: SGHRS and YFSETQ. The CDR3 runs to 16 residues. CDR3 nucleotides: TGCGCCAGCAGCTTGCCGAAGGGTCAGGGGTACGGGGAGCTGTTTTTT. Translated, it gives CASSLPKGQGYGELFF.

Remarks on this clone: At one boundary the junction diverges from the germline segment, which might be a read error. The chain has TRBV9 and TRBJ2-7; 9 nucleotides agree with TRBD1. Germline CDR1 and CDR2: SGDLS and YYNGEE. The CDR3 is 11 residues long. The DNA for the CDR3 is TGTGCCAGCAGCGACCCGGGACAGGGAGACTTC. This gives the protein CASSDPGQGDF. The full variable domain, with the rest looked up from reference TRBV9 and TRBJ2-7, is DSGVTQTPKHLITATGQRVTLRCSPRSGDLSVYWYQQSLDQGLQFLIQYYNGEERAKGNILERFSAQQFPDLHSELNLSSLELGDSALYFCASSDPGQGDFGPGTRLTVT.